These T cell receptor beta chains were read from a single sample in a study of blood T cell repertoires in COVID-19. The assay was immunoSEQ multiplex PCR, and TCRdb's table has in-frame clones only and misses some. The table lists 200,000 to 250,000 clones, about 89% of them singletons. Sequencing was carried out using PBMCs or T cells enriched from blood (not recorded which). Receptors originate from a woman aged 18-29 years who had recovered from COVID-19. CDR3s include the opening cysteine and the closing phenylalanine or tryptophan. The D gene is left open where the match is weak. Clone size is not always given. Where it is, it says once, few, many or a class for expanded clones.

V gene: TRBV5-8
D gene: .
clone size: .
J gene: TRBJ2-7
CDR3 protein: CASSFPSKF
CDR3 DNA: TGTGCCAGCAGCTTTCCGAGTAAGTTC

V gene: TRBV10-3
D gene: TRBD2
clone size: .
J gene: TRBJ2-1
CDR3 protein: CAISDRGGASEQFF
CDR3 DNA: TGTGCCATCAGTGATCGCGGGGGGGCTAGTGAGCAGTTCTTC

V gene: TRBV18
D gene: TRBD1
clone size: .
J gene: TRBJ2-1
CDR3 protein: CASSPPGQGASNEQFF
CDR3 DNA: TGTGCCAGCTCACCTCCGGGACAGGGGGCCTCCAATGAGCAGTTCTTC

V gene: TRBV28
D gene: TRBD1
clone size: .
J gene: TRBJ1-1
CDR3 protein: CASSSGTGGRTEAFF
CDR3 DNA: TGTGCCAGCAGTTCGGGAACAGGGGGCAGGACTGAAGCTTTCTTT

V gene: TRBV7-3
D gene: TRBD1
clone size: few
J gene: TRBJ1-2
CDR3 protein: CASSLGQGDYGYTF
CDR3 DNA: TGTGCCAGCAGCTTAGGACAGGGGGACTATGGCTACACCTTC

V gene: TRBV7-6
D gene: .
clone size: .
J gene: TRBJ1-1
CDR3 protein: CASSSQQGVDTEAFF
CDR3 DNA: TGTGCCAGCAGCAGTCAACAGGGAGTCGACACTGAAGCTTTCTTT

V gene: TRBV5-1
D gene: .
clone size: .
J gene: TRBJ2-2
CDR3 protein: CASTSFGELFF
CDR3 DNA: TGCGCCAGCACCTCGTTCGGGGAGCTGTTTTTT

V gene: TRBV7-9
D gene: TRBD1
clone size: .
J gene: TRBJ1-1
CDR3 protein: CASSLDRDTEAFF
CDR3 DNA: TGTGCCAGCAGTCTTGACAGGGACACTGAAGCTTTCTTT

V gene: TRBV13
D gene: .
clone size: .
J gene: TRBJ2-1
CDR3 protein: CASSTATYNEQFF
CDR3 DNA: TGTGCCAGCAGCACTGCGACCTACAATGAGCAGTTCTTC

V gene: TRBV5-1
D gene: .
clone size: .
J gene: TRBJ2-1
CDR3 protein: CASSLGPQVPSYNEQFF
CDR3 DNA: TGCGCCAGCAGCTTGGGGCCCCAGGTCCCCTCCTACAATGAGCAGTTCTTC

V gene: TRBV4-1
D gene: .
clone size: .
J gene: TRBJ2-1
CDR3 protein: CASSQGALQFF
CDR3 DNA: TGCGCCAGCAGCCAAGGGGCGTTGCAGTTCTTC

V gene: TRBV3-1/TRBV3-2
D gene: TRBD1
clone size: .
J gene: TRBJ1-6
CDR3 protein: CASSQASPTGILNSPLHF
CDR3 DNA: TGTGCCAGCAGCCAAGCTTCCCCGACAGGGATTCTCAATTCACCCCTCCACTTT

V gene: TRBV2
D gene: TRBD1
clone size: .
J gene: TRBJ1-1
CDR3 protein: CASSATGGGF
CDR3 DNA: TGTGCCAGCAGTGCGACAGGGGGCGGCTTT

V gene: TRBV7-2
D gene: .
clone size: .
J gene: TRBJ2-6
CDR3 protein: CASLLFSSGANVLTF
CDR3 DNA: TGTGCCAGTCTCCTCTTTAGCTCCGGGGCCAACGTCCTGACTTTC

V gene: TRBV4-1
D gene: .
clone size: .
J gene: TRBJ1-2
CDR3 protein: CASSPSANYGYTF
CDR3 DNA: TGCGCCAGCAGCCCTAGTGCGAACTATGGCTACACCTTC

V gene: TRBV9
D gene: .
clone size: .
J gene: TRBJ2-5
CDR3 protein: CASSVGQEETQYF
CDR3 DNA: TGTGCCAGCAGCGTAGGACAGGAAGAGACCCAGTACTTC

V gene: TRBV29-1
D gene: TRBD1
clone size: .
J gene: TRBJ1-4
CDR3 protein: CSVEDRGREKLFF
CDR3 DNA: TGCAGCGTTGAAGACAGGGGGCGAGAAAAACTGTTTTTT

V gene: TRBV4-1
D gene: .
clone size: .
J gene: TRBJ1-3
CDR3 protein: CASSQVRGTIYF
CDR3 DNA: TGCGCCAGCAGCCAAGTACGGGGCACCATATATTTT

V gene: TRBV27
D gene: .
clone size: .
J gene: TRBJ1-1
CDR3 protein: CASSLRGVGEAFF
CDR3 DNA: TGTGCCAGCAGTTTACGGGGGGTTGGTGAAGCTTTCTTT

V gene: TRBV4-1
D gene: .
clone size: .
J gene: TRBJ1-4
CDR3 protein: CASSQTESLATNEKLFF
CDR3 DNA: TGCGCCAGCAGCCAAACTGAAAGCCTTGCAACTAATGAAAAACTGTTTTTT

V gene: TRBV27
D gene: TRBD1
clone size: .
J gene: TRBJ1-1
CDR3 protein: CASSSGAGRGPSEAFF
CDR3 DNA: TGTGCCAGCAGTTCGGGCGCAGGCAGGGGGCCTAGTGAAGCTTTCTTT

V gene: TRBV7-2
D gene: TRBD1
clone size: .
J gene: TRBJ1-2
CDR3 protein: CASSLPLGQGSYTF
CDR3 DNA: TGTGCCAGCAGCTTACCCCTTGGACAGGGCAGCTACACCTTC

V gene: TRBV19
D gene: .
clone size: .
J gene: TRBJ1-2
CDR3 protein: CASREGRGKVGYTF
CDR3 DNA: TGTGCCAGTAGGGAAGGGAGAGGGAAGGTTGGCTACACCTTC

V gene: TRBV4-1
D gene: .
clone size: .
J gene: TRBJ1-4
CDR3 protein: CASSQLPGVNEKLFF
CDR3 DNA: TGCGCCAGCAGCCAGCTACCGGGAGTCAATGAAAAACTGTTTTTT

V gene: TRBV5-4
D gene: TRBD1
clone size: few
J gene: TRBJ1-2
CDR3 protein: CASSVQTGGGDYGYTF
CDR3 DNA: TGTGCCAGCAGCGTACAGACAGGGGGTGGAGACTATGGCTACACCTTC

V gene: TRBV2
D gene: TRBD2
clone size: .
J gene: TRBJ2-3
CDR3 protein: CASSLAGGIDTQYF
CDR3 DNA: TGTGCCAGCAGTCTAGCGGGGGGGATAGATACGCAGTATTTT

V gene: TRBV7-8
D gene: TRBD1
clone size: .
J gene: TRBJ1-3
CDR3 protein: CASSWTGSGNTIYF
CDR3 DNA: TGTGCCAGCAGCTGGACAGGGTCTGGAAACACCATATATTTT

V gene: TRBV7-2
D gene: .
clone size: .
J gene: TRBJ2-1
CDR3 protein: CASSLITGRWNEQFF
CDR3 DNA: TGTGCCAGCAGCTTAATCACGGGAAGGTGGAATGAGCAGTTCTTC

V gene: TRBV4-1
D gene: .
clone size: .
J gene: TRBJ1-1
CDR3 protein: CASSHGGGGREAFF
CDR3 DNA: TGCGCCAGCAGCCACGGGGGGGGAGGAAGGGAAGCTTTCTTT

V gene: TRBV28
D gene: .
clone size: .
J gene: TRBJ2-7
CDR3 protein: CASSLGQPYEQYF
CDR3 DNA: TGTGCCAGCAGTTTAGGACAGCCCTACGAGCAGTACTTC

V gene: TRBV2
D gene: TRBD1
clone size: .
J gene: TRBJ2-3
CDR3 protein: CASSQEQGYTDTQYF
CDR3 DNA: TGTGCCAGCAGTCAAGAACAGGGGTACACAGATACGCAGTATTTT

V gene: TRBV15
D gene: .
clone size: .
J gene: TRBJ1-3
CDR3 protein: CATSRDGGIGNTIYF
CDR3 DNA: TGTGCCACCAGCAGAGATGGAGGGATAGGGAACACCATATATTTT

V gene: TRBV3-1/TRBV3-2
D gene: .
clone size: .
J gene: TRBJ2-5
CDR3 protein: CASSQSPRAETQYF
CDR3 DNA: TGTGCCAGCAGCCAATCTCCTAGAGCAGAGACCCAGTACTTC

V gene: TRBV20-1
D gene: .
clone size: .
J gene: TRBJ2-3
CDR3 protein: CSASGGLAVNTDTQYF
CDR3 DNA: TGCAGTGCTAGTGGGGGGCTAGCGGTAAACACAGATACGCAGTATTTT

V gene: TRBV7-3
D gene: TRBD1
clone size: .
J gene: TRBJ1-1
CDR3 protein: CASSFGTGKAFF
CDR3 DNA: TGTGCCAGCAGCTTTGGGACAGGGAAAGCTTTCTTT

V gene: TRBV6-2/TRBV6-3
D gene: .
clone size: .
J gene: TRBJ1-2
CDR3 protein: CASSYFSRSYGYTF
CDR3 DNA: TGTGCCAGCAGTTACTTCTCCCGGTCCTATGGCTACACCTTC

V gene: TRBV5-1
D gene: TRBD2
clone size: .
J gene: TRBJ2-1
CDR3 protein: CASSRTSIRYNEQFF
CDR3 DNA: TGCGCCAGCAGTCGGACTAGCATTCGTTACAATGAGCAGTTCTTC

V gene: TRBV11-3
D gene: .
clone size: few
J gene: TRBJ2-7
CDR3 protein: CASSLGRSTYEQYF
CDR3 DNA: TGTGCCAGCAGCTTAGGCAGATCAACCTACGAGCAGTACTTC

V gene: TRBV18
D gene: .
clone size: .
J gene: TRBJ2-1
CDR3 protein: CASSPPILVAQFF
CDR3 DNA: TGTGCCAGCTCACCACCGATACTAGTCGCCCAGTTCTTC

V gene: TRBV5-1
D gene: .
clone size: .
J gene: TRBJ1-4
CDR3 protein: CASSLGGQNLNEKLFF
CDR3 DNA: TGCGCCAGCAGCTTGGGAGGACAGAATCTTAATGAAAAACTGTTTTTT

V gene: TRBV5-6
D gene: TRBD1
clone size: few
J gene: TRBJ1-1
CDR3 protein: CASSWLDRDLNTEAFF
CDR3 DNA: TGTGCCAGCAGCTGGCTGGACAGGGATCTTAACACTGAAGCTTTCTTT

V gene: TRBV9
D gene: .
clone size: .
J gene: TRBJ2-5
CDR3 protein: CASSKQGGGETQYF
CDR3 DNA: TGTGCCAGCAGCAAACAGGGAGGGGGGGAGACCCAGTACTTC

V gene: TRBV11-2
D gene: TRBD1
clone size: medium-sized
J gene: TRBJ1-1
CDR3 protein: CASSPGQGAWNTEAFF
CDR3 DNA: TGTGCCAGCAGCCCCGGACAGGGGGCTTGGAACACTGAAGCTTTCTTT

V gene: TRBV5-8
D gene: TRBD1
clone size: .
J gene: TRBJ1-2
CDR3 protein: CASSIPGGGYGYTF
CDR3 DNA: TGTGCCAGCAGCATCCCAGGGGGCGGCTATGGCTACACCTTC

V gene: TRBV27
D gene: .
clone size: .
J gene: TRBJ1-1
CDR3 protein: CASSLGQTTEAFF
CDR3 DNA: TGTGCCAGCAGTTTAGGACAGACTACTGAAGCTTTCTTT

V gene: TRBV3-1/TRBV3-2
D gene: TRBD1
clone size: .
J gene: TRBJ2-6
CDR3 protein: CASSQDRDRVAGANVLTF
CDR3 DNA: TGTGCCAGCAGCCAAGATCGCGACAGGGTGGCTGGGGCCAACGTCCTGACTTTC

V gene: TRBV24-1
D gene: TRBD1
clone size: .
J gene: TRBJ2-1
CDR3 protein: CATSDPGTGNEQFF
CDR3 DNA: TGTGCCACCAGTGATCCGGGGACAGGCAATGAGCAGTTCTTC

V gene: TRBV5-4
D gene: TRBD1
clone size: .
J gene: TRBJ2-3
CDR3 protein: CASSYRDRGDTQYF
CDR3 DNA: TGTGCCAGCAGCTACCGGGACAGGGGGGATACGCAGTATTTT

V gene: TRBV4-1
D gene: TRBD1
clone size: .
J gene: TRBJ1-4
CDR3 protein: CASSQVPGGNEKLFF
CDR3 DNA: TGCGCCAGCAGCCAAGTGCCAGGGGGTAATGAAAAACTGTTTTTT

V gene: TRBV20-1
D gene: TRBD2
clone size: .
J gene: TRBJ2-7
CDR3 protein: CSASPSGRAYEQYF
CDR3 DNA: TGCAGTGCTAGTCCTAGCGGGAGGGCCTACGAGCAGTACTTC

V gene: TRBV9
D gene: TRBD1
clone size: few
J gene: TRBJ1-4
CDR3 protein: CASSGQGEEKLFF
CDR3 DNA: TGTGCCAGCAGCGGACAGGGGGAGGAAAAACTGTTTTTT

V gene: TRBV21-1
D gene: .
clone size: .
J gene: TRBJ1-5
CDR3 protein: CASPKGRDNQPQHF
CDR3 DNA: TGTGCCAGCCCCAAAGGCAGGGACAATCAGCCCCAGCATTTT

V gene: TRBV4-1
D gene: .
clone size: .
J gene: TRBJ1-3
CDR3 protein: CASSPQHPQVSGNTIYF
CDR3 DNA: TGCGCCAGCAGCCCCCAACACCCACAGGTCTCTGGAAACACCATATATTTT